This T cell receptor beta chain was identified in a study of cytomegalovirus exposure and HLA in healthy donors. Amplification used 60 Vbeta primers and 13 Jbeta primers. Clones were read by immunoSEQ multiplex PCR, and TCRdb kept only the in-frame ones, dropping some. Among 150,000 or so clones listed, under 80% were seen once. This clonotype was obtained from a man between 18 and 35 years old in good health and CMV-seropositive. Sequences were obtained from PBMCs.

The CDR3 loop reads CASTDRTSYEQYF. The CDR3 DNA follows: TGTGCCAGCACCGACAGGACTTCCTACGAGCAGTACTTC. The chain links TRBV6-5 to TRBJ2-7; possibly TRBD1 for D (6 bases). The CDR3 has 13 residues. Germline loops: CDR1 MNHEY, CDR2 SVGAGI. The V gene lost 7 bases and the J gene lost 1 base, with 11 bases spanning the gap.